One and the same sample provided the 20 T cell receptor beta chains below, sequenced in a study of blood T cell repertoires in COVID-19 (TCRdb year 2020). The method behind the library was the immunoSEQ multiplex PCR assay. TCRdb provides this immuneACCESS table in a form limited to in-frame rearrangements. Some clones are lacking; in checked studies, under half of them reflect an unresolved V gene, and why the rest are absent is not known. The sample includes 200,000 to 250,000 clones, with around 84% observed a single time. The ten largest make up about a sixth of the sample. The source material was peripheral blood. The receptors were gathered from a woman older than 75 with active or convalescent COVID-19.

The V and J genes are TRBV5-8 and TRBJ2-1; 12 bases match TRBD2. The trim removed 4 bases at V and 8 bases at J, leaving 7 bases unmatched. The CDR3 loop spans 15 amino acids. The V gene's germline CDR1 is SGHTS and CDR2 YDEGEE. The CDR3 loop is CASSILLAGGYEQFF. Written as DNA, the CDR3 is TGTGCCAGCAGCATACTACTAGCGGGGGGTTATGAGCAGTTCTTC.

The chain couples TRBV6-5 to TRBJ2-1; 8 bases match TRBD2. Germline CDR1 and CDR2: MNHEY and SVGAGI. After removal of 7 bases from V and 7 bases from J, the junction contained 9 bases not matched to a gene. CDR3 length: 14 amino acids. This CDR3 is CASTEGLVGNEQFF. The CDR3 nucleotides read TGTGCCAGCACGGAGGGACTAGTTGGGAATGAGCAGTTCTTC.

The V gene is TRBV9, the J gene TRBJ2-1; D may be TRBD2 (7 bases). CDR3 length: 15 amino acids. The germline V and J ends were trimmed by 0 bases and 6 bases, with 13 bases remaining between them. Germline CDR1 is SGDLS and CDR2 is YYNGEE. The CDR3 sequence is CASSVEGGGANEQFF. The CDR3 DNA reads TGTGCCAGCAGCGTAGAGGGAGGGGGTGCCAATGAGCAGTTCTTC.

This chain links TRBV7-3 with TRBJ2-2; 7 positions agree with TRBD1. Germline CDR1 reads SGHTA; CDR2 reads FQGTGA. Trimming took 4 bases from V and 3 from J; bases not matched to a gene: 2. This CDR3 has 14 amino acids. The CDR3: CASSSTGHTGELFF. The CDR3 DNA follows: TGTGCCAGCAGCTCGACAGGGCACACCGGGGAGCTGTTTTTT. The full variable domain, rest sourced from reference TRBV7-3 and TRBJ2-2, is GAGVSQTPSNKVTEKGKYVELRCDPISGHTALYWYRQSLGQGPEFLIYFQGTGAADDSGLPNDRFFAVRPEGSVSTLKIQRTERGDSAVYLCASSSTGHTGELFFGEGSRLTVL.

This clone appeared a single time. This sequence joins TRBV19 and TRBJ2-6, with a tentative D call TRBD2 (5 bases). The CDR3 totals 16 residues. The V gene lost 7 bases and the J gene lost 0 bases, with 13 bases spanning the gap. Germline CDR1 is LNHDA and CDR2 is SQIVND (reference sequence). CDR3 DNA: TGTGCCAGTAATCCTCTGCGGGTCTCTGGGGCCAACGTCCTGACTTTC. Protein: CASNPLRVSGANVLTF.

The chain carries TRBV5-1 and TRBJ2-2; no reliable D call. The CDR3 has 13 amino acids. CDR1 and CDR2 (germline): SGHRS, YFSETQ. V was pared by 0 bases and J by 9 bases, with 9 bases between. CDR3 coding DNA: TGCGCCAGCAGCTTGGTGTCCTCTCGGGAGCTGTTTTTT. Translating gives CASSLVSSRELFF. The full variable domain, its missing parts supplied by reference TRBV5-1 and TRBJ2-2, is KAGVTQTPRYLIKTRGQQVTLSCSPISGHRSVSWYQQTPGQGLQFLFEYFSETQRNKGNFPGRFSGRQFSNSRSEMNVSTLELGDSALYLCASSLVSSRELFFGEGSRLTVL.

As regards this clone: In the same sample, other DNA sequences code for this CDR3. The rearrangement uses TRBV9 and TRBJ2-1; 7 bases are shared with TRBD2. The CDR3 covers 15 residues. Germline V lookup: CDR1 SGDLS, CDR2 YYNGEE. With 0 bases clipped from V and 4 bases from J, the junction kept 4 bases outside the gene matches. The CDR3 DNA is TGTGCCAGCAGCGTAGCCGGCGGGGGTTACAATGAGCAGTTCTTC. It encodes CASSVAGGGYNEQFF. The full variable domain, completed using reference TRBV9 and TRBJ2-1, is DSGVTQTPKHLITATGQRVTLRCSPRSGDLSVYWYQQSLDQGLQFLIQYYNGEERAKGNILERFSAQQFPDLHSELNLSSLELGDSALYFCASSVAGGGYNEQFFGPGTRLTVL.

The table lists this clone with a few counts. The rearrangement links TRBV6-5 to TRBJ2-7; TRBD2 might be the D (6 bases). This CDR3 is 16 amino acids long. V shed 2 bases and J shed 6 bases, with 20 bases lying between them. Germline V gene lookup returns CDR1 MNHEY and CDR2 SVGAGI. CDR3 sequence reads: CASSYQSRGRLGEQYF. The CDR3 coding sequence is TGTGCCAGCAGTTACCAGTCGCGGGGCCGCTTGGGCGAGCAGTACTTC.

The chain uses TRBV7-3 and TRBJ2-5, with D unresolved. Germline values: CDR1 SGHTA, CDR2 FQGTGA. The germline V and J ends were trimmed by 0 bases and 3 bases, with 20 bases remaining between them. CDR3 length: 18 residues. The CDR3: CASSLTWITWRAKETQYF. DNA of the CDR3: TGTGCCAGCAGCTTAACGTGGATAACATGGAGAGCCAAAGAGACCCAGTACTTC.

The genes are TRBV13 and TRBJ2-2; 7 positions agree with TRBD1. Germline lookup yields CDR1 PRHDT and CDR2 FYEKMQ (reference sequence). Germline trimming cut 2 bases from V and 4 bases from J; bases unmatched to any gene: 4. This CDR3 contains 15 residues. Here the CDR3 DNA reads TGTGCCAGCAGCTTACGAGGGGGCTTCACCGGGGAGCTGTTTTTT. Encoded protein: CASSLRGGFTGELFF.

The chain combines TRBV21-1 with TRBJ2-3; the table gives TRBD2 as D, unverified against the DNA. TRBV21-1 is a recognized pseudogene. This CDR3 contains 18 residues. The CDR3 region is CASSVHAGTSGRTDTQYF. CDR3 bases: TGTGCCAGCAGCGTACATGCCGGGACTAGCGGCCGCACAGATACGCAGTATTTT.

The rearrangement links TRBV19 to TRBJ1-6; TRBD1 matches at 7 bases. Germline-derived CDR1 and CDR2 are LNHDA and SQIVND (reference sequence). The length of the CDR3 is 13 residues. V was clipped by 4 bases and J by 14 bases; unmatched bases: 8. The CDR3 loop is CASSNRQGAALHF. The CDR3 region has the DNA TGTGCCAGTAGTAACCGACAGGGAGCGGCCCTCCACTTT.

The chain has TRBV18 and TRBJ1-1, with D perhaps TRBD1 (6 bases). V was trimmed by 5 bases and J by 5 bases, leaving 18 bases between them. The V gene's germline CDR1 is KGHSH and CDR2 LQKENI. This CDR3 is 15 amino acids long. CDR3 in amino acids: CASSTNSGVGTEAFF. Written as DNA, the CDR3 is TGTGCCAGCTCAACTAATTCAGGGGTAGGAACTGAAGCTTTCTTT. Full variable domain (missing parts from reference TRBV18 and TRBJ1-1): NAGVMQNPRHLVRRRGQEARLRCSPMKGHSHVYWYRQLPEEGLKFMVYLQKENIIDESGMPKERFSAEFPKEGPSILRIQQVVRGDSAAYFCASSTNSGVGTEAFFGQGTRLTVV.

The CDR3 bases are TGTGCCAGCAGTTATAACAGGGAGGGCACTGAAGCTTTCTTT. It specifies CASSYNREGTEAFF. The chain recombines TRBV6-5 with TRBJ1-1, with a possible D match to TRBD1 (6 bases). The CDR3 loop spans 14 amino acids. The germline V gene encodes CDR1 MNHEY and CDR2 SVGAGI. V was trimmed by 3 bases and J by 4 bases, leaving 12 bases between them.

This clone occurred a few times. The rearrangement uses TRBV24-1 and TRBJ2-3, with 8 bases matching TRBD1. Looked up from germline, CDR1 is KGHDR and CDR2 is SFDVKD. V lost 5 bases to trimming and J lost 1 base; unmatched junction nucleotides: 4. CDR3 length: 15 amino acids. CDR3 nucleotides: TGTGCCACCAGTGTCGGGACAGGTCGCACAGATACGCAGTATTTT. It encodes CATSVGTGRTDTQYF.

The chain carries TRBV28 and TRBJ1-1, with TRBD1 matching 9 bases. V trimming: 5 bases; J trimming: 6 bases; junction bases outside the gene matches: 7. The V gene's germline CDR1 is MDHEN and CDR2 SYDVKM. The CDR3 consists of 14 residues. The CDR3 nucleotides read TGTGCCAGCAGTACGGGACAGGGTTACGCTGAAGCTTTCTTT. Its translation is CASSTGQGYAEAFF. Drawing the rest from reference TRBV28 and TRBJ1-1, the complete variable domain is DVKVTQSSRYLVKRTGEKVFLECVQDMDHENMFWYRQDPGLGLRLIYFSYDVKMKEKGDIPEGYSVSREKKERFSLILESASTNQTSMYLCASSTGQGYAEAFFGQGTRLTVV.

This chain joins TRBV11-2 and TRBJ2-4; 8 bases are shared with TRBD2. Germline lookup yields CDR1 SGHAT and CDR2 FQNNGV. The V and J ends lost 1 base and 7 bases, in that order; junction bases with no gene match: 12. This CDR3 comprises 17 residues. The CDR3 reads CASSLGRVGRAGNIQYF. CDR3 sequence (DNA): TGTGCCAGCAGCTTAGGACGGGTCGGGAGGGCCGGGAACATTCAGTACTTC.

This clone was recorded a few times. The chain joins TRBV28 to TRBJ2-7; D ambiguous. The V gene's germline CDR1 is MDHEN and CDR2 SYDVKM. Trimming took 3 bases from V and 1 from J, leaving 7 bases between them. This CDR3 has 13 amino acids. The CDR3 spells CASSFGKSYEQYF. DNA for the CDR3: TGTGCCAGCAGTTTTGGCAAGTCCTACGAGCAGTACTTC.

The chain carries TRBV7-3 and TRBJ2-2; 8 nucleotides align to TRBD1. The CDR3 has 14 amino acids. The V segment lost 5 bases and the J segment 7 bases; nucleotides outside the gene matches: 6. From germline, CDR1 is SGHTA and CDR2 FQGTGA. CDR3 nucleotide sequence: TGTGCCAGCAGCAAAGGACAGGGAATCGGGGAGCTGTTTTTT. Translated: CASSKGQGIGELFF.

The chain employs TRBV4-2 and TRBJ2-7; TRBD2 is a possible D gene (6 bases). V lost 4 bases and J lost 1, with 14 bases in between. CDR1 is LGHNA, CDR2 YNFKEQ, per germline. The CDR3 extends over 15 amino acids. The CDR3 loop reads CASSPWRDFSYEQYF. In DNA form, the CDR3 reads TGTGCCAGCAGCCCCTGGCGGGACTTTTCCTACGAGCAGTACTTC.